At least ten counts were recorded for the clone carrying this TCR beta chain. Its antigen is still unknown. V shed 5 bases and J 11 bases; nucleotides not matched to a gene: 8. CDR3 length equals 13 residues. Germline V gene lookup returns CDR1 ENHRY and CDR2 SYGVKD. This record belongs to a study of T-cell memory formation after mild COVID-19. Study findings and constraints: Clones contracting day 15 to 85 were balanced CD4/CD8; later expanders leaned CD4+. Clones which contracted sat mainly in CM and EM if CD4+, and in EMRA if CD8+.

TCRdb reanalysed the 5' RACE reads using MiXCR and keeps one entry per CDR3 protein. The table includes about 39,000 distinct CDR3 sequences, over 5% detected once. This chain links TRBV10-3 with TRBJ1-1; 10 bases fit TRBD1. Sequencing used PBMCs or a T cell subset sorted from them (not recorded which). This TCR was sampled from an adult who had mild COVID-19 (a few samples of this study predate the infection). Cell type and time point are not known. This CDR3 reads CAISSRQGAVAFF. CDR3 coding DNA: TGTGCCATCAGTTCAAGACAGGGGGCTGTGGCTTTCTTT.